This TCR beta chain was identified in a study of neoadjuvant nivolumab and ipilimumab in lung cancer. Turning to the study itself: Nivolumab 3 mg/kg was given days 1, 15 and 29, plus ipilimumab 1 mg/kg day 1 in combination.

Study outcomes and limitations: Blood richness before therapy tracked richness in tumors resected after neoadjuvant therapy.

With respect to this clone: Its antigen is undetermined.

Trimming removed 3 bases from V and 1 base from J; junction bases left unmatched: 0. CDR1 and CDR2 from the germline V gene are MDHEN and SYDVKM. This CDR3 has 14 residues. The table came from immunoSEQ multiplex PCR; TCRdb's copy has only in-frame clones and leaves some out. The sample contains approximately 30,000 clones, roughly 80% of which appear only once. The TCR sequence derives from an adult with non-small cell lung cancer. This material consisted of tumor tissue, taken after neoadjuvant nivolumab, alone or with ipilimumab, at or shortly before surgery. The chain uses TRBV28 and TRBJ2-3; TRBD2 aligns across 8 bases. CDR3 nucleotides: TGTGCCAGCAGTTTGACTAGCGGCACAGATACGCAGTATTTT. Translation gives CASSLTSGTDTQYF.